These 5 T cell receptor beta chains were all obtained from the same sample, sequenced in a study of blood T cell repertoires in COVID-19. TCRdb's table, derived via immunoSEQ multiplex PCR, lists solely in-frame clones and lacks some. The sample comprises a few hundred thousand clones, around 89% of which are singletons, and approximately 7% rests with the top ten. Sequenced sample: peripheral blood. These receptors were obtained from a woman under 40 who had recovered from COVID-19.

This rearrangement joins TRBV14 to TRBJ1-1; no definite D call. Germline assignment: CDR1 SGHDN and CDR2 FVKESK. The CDR3 sequence is 13 residues long. Trimming pared 3 bases from V and 3 bases from J, leaving 8 bases between. The CDR3 reads CASSQKRDTEAFF. CDR3 in DNA: TGTGCCAGCAGCCAGAAGAGGGACACTGAAGCTTTCTTT.

The rearrangement uses TRBV7-8 and TRBJ2-3; TRBD2 matches at 14 bases. Germline CDR1 reads SGHVS; CDR2 reads FQNEAQ. CDR3 length: 17 residues. After removal of 5 bases from V and 3 bases from J, the junction contained 7 bases not matched to a gene. The CDR3 sequence: CASSPRLAGGQTDTQYF. For the CDR3, the DNA is TGTGCCAGCAGCCCCAGACTAGCGGGGGGGCAAACAGATACGCAGTATTTT.

The rearrangement links TRBV4-1 to TRBJ1-5; possibly TRBD1 for D (5 bases). Germline assignment: CDR1 MGHRA and CDR2 YSYEKL. Trimming took off 0 bases at V and 9 bases at J, with 12 bases between the two ends. The CDR3 contains 14 residues. The CDR3 nucleotides read TGCGCCAGCAGCCAAGACCCCCAGGGAGGGCCCCAGCATTTT. Protein: CASSQDPQGGPQHF.

The genes are TRBV5-1 and TRBJ2-3; weak D call: TRBD2 (7 bases). CDR1 and CDR2 (germline): SGHRS, YFSETQ. The CDR3 spans 17 residues. Trimming removed 4 bases at V and 2 bases at J, with 20 bases between. DNA of the CDR3: TGCGCCAGCAGCCCGGTGAGGGGCGGGGGCCCCACAGATACGCAGTATTTT. Translating gives CASSPVRGGGPTDTQYF.

The chain combines TRBV28 with TRBJ1-2; no clear D. V lost 7 bases to trimming and J lost 8 bases, with 14 bases between them. Germline loops: CDR1 MDHEN, CDR2 SYDVKM. The CDR3 consists of 12 residues. CDR3 sequence reads: CASIRHPGGYTF. The CDR3 DNA reads as TGTGCCAGCATCCGACACCCTGGGGGCTACACCTTC.